The sequence of this TCR beta chain was determined in a study of cytomegalovirus exposure and HLA in healthy donors. The germline V gene has CDR1 SQVTM and CDR2 ANQGSEA. The V end lost 2 bases, the J end lost 4 bases, and 8 bases lay between the germline ends. This CDR3 spans 12 amino acids. The donors comprised healthy bone marrow donors. The PCR made use of 60 Vbeta and 13 Jbeta primers. Produced via immunoSEQ multiplex PCR; TCRdb's table is partial and in-frame only. Counted here are tens of thousands of clones, 84% occurring once; the ten biggest clones make up 18%. Points on this clone: Its matching antigen is unknown.

Points from the study as a whole: In a later analysis, specific HLA alleles were associated with more than 15,000 TCR beta sequences at a 0.05 false discovery rate. The presence/absence work took it that sequencing depth was about the same across donors. Generally TCR sequences proved uncommon, though certain public TCRs appeared in numerous donors.

This sequence was found in a man between 70 and 80 years old in good health and CMV-seropositive. The rearrangement uses TRBV29-1 and TRBJ2-5; D unclear. Sequenced sample: PBMCs. This CDR3 reads CSVELPGETQYF. The CDR3 DNA reads TGCAGCGTTGAACTTCCGGGAGAGACCCAGTACTTC.